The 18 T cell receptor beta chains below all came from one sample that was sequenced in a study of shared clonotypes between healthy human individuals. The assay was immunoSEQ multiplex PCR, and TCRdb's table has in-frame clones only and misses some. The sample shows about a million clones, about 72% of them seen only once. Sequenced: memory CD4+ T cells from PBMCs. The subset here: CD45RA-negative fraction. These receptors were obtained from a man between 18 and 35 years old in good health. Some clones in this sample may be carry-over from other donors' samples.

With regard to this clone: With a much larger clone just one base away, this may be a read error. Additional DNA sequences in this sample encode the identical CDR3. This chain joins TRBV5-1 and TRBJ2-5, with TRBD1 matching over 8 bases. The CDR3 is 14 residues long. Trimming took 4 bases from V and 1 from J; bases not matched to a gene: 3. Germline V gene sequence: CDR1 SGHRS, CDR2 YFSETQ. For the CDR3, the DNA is TGCGCCAGCAGCCTCGGACAGGGCCAAGAGACCCAGTACTTC. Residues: CASSLGQGQETQYF.

CDR3 DNA sequence: TGTGCCAGCAGCTTGGGGTATAGCGTAAGGAGCTCCTACGAGCAGTACTTC. Translation gives CASSLGYSVRSSYEQYF. This chain uses TRBV5-6 with TRBJ2-7; tentatively, D is TRBD2 (5 bases). This CDR3 comprises 17 residues. V was clipped by 0 bases and J by 0 bases, with 16 bases between them. Germline CDR1 is SGHDT and CDR2 is YYEEEE.

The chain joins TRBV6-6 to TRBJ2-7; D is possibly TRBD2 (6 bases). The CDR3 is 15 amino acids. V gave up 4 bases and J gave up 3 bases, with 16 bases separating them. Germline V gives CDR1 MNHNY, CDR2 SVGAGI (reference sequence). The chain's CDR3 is CASSWPGSGYYEQYF. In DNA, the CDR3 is TGTGCCAGCAGTTGGCCGGGGAGCGGGTACTACGAGCAGTACTTC.

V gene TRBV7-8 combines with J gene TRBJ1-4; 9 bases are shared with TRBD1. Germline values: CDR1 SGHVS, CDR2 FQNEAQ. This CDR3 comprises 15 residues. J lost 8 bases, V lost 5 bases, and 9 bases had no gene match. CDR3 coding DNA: TGTGCCAGCAGCCCTTACAGGGGGCTTAGAGAAAAACTGTTTTTT. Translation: CASSPYRGLREKLFF.

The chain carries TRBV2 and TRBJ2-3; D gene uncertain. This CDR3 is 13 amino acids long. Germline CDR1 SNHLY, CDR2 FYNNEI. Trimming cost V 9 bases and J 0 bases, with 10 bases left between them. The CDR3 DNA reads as TGTGCCAGGCGTCAGTCTAGCACAGATACGCAGTATTTT. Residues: CARRQSSTDTQYF.

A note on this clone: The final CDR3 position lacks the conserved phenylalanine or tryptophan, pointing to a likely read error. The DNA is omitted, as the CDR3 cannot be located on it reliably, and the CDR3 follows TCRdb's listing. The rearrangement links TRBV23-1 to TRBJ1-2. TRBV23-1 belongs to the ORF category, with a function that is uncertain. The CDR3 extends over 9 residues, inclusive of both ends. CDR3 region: CASSLTAGT.

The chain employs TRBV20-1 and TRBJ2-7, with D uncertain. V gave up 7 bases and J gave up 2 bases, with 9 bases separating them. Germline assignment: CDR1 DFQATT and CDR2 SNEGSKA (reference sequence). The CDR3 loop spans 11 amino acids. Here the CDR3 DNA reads TGCAGTGGTGTCAGTACCTACGAGCAGTACTTC. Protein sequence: CSGVSTYEQYF.

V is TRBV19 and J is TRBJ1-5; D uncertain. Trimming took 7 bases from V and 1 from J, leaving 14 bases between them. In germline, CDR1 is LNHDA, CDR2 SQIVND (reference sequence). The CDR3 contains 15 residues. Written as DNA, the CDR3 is TGTGCCAGTAAGGGAGGGCCTAGAAGCAATCAGCCCCAGCATTTT. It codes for CASKGGPRSNQPQHF.

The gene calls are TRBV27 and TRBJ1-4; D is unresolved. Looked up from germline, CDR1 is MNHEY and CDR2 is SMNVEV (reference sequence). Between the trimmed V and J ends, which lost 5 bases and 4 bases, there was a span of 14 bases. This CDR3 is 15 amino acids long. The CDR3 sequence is CASSPRRRSNEKLFF. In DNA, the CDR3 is TGTGCCAGCAGTCCCCGACGGAGAAGTAATGAAAAACTGTTTTTT.

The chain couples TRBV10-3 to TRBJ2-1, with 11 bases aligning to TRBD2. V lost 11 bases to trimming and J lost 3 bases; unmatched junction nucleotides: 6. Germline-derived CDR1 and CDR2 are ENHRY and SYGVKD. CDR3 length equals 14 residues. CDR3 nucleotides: TGTGCCGCCGGGGGGACTAGCGGCTACAATGAGCAGTTCTTC. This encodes CAAGGTSGYNEQFF.

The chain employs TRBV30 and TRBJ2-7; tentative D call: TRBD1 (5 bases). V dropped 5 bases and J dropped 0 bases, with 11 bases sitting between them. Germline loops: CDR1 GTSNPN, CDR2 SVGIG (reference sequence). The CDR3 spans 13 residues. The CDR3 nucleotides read TGTGCCTGGTCAGGCAGGGACTCCTACGAGCAGTACTTC. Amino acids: CAWSGRDSYEQYF.

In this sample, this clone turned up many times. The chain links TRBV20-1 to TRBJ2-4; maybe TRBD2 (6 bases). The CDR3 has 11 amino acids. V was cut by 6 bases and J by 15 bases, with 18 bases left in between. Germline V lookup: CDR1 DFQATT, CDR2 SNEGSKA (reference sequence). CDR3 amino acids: CSAPAGQGRYF. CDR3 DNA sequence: TGCAGTGCCCCAGCGGGCCAAGGGAGGTACTTC.

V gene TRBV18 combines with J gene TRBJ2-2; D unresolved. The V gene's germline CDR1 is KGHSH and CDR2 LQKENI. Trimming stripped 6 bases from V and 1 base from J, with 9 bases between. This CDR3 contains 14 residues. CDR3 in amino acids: CASSPDMNTGELFF. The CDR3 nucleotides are TGTGCCAGCTCCCCAGACATGAACACCGGGGAGCTGTTTTTT.

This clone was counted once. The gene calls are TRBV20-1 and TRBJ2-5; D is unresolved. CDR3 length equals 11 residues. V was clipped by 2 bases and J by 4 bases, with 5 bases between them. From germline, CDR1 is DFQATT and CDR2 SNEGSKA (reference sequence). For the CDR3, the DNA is TGCAGTGCTAGACTAATAGAGACCCAGTACTTC. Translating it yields CSARLIETQYF.

The CDR3 nucleotides are TGTGCCAGCAGGGCGACAGGGGCGTATAACTATGGCTACACCTTC. It is translated as CASRATGAYNYGYTF. The chain joins TRBV28 to TRBJ1-2; 8 positions agree with TRBD1. Germline assignment: CDR1 MDHEN and CDR2 SYDVKM. The V gene end was trimmed by 6 bases and the J gene end by 1 base; junction bases not matched to a gene: 7. The CDR3 has 15 residues.

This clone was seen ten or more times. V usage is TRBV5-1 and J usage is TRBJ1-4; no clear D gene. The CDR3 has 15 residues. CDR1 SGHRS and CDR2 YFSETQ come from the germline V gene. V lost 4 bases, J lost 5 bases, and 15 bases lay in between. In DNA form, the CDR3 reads TGCGCCAGCAGCGTATTGCCTGGTACCAATGAAAAACTGTTTTTT. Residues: CASSVLPGTNEKLFF.

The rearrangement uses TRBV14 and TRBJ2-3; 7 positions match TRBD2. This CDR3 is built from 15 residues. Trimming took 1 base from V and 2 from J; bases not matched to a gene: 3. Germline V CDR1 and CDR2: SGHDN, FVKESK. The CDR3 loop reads CASSQGGLSTDTQYF. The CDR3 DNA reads TGTGCCAGCAGCCAAGGGGGACTATCCACAGATACGCAGTATTTT.

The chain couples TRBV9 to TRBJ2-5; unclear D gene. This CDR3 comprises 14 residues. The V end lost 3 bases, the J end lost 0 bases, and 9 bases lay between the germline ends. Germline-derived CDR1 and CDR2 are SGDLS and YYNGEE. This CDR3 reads CASSARPYQETQYF. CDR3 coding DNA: TGTGCCAGCAGCGCCCGCCCGTACCAAGAGACCCAGTACTTC. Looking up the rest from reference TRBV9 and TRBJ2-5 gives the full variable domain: DSGVTQTPKHLITATGQRVTLRCSPRSGDLSVYWYQQSLDQGLQFLIQYYNGEERAKGNILERFSAQQFPDLHSELNLSSLELGDSALYFCASSARPYQETQYFGPGTRLLVL.